The source of this T cell receptor beta chain is a study of cytomegalovirus exposure and HLA in healthy donors. On the study more broadly: Within the Caucasian-associated ancestry cluster were around 81% of the roughly 360 genotyped donors.

Regarding the study as a whole: TCR beta sequences reportedly predicted most subjects' HLA-A and HLA-B alleles accurately. Some public TCRs appeared in many individuals, while most sequences were rare.

Details on this clone: The antigen is not known.

The PCR had 60 Vbeta and 13 Jbeta primers. Method: immunoSEQ multiplex PCR; TCRdb's copy keeps in-frame clones and lacks some. The sample yields roughly 190,000 clones, around three quarters seen once. The specimen was PBMCs. This receptor was obtained from a woman between 18 and 29 years old in good health and CMV-seronegative.

CDR3 protein: CASSESGGGTQPQHF. Here the CDR3 DNA reads TGTGCCAGCAGTGAATCTGGGGGCGGCACGCAGCCCCAGCATTTT. V gene TRBV2 combines with J gene TRBJ1-5; D is perhaps TRBD1 (6 bases). V lost 2 bases and J lost 7, with 15 bases in between. Germline V lookup: CDR1 SNHLY, CDR2 FYNNEI. This CDR3 spans 15 amino acids.